The 32 T cell receptor beta chains listed next were all sequenced from one sample in a study of blood T cells in healthy people across ages. Using a J-beta primer mix together with a sample-barcoded 5' primer, a second PCR was run for roughly 6 to 11 cycles. One entry per CDR3 protein, called by TCRdb with MiXCR from the 5' RACE reads. Here the sample spans approximately 760,000 distinct CDR3 sequences, 20% to 25% being singletons. The same specimen was also included in a second study, on T cells of mothers and their children.

Input material: blood. Every receptor here comes from a boy between 10 and 17 years old in good health.

J is TRBJ2-7 and V is TRBV7-2; D remains unclear. CDR3 size: 14 residues. V lost 1 base to trimming and J lost 5 bases, with 12 bases between them. Germline lookup yields CDR1 SGHTA and CDR2 FQGNSA. Written as DNA, the CDR3 is TGTGCCAGCAGCTTAGATTCTAATCGGAACGAGCAGTACTTC. This codes for CASSLDSNRNEQYF. The full variable domain, rest sourced from reference TRBV7-2 and TRBJ2-7, is GAGVSQSPSNKVTEKGKDVELRCDPISGHTALYWYRQSLGQGLEFLIYFQGNSAPDKSGLPSDRFSAERTGGSVSTLTIQRTQQEDSAVYLCASSLDSNRNEQYFGPGTRLTVT.

V gene TRBV3-1 combines with J gene TRBJ1-2, with TRBD1 identical over 7 bases. V gave up 2 bases and J gave up 4 bases; unmatched junction bases: 4. Germline V gene lookup returns CDR1 LGHDT and CDR2 YNNKEL (reference sequence). This CDR3 contains 14 residues. The CDR3 DNA sequence: TGTGCCAGCAGCCAACTACAGGGGAGCTATGGCTACACCTTC. Translated: CASSQLQGSYGYTF.

The genes are TRBV7-9 and TRBJ2-1; D assignment may be TRBD1 or TRBD2 (5 bases each). The CDR3 loop spans 12 amino acids. Germline V gives CDR1 SEHNR, CDR2 FQNEAQ (reference sequence). Trimming removed 5 bases at V and 9 bases at J, with 11 bases between. CDR3 protein: CASSPEGTEQFF. CDR3 bases: TGTGCCAGCAGCCCCGAGGGGACTGAGCAGTTCTTC.

This clonotype was found a few times. The chain employs TRBV20-1 and TRBJ1-2; TRBD1 aligns across 11 bases. J lost 6 bases, V lost 4 bases, and 7 bases had no gene match. The germline CDR1 and CDR2 sequences are DFQATT and SNEGSKA (reference sequence). The CDR3 totals 14 residues. The CDR3 loop is CSATSGQGVDGYTF. The CDR3 DNA follows: TGCAGTGCTACCTCGGGACAGGGGGTAGATGGCTACACCTTC.

V usage is TRBV29-1 and J usage is TRBJ2-1; 7 nucleotides align to TRBD2. V trimming: 5 bases; J trimming: 0 bases; junction bases outside the gene matches: 4. Germline values: CDR1 SQVTM, CDR2 ANQGSEA. CDR3 length: 14 amino acids. The CDR3 sequence is CSVSGAYSYNEQFF. DNA of the CDR3: TGCAGCGTTAGCGGGGCCTACTCCTACAATGAGCAGTTCTTC.

V usage is TRBV7-2 and J usage is TRBJ1-2, with 7 bases aligning to TRBD1. The CDR3 has 15 residues. The V and J ends lost 5 bases and 6 bases, in that order; junction bases with no gene match: 12. The germline gives CDR1 SGHTA, CDR2 FQGNSA. This CDR3 reads CASSPRQGGLNGYTF. Written as DNA, the CDR3 is TGTGCCAGCAGCCCCCGACAGGGTGGTCTAAATGGCTACACCTTC.

The rearrangement joins TRBV5-1 to TRBJ2-2; TRBD2 matches at 11 bases. V lost 4 bases, J lost 7 bases, and 9 bases stayed unmatched. Germline-derived CDR1 and CDR2 are SGHRS and YFSETQ. The CDR3 covers 16 residues. CDR3 loop: CASSPGTSGRSGELFF. CDR3 nucleotides: TGCGCCAGCAGCCCCGGGACTAGCGGTAGGAGCGGGGAGCTGTTTTTT.

The chain employs TRBV9 and TRBJ2-1; 8 nucleotides line up with TRBD2. V was pared by 0 bases and J by 4 bases, with 3 bases of the junction left unmatched. The CDR3 spans 15 residues. Germline V gene sequence: CDR1 SGDLS, CDR2 YYNGEE. CDR3 residues: CASSVEVAGYNEQFF. The DNA for the CDR3 is TGTGCCAGCAGCGTAGAGGTAGCGGGGTACAATGAGCAGTTCTTC.

This clonotype was seen only a few times. The chain joins TRBV7-8 to TRBJ2-3, with 15 bases identical to TRBD2. Trimming at V came to 5 bases and at J to 6 bases, leaving 9 bases not matched to a gene. This CDR3 has 17 residues. Germline V gene data show CDR1 as SGHVS and CDR2 as FQNEAQ. The CDR3 loop reads CASSRAGTSGRIDTQYF. In nucleotides, the CDR3 is TGTGCCAGCAGCCGGGCCGGGACTAGCGGGAGGATCGATACGCAGTATTTT.

This clonotype was detected a few times. The DNA is omitted, as the CDR3 cannot be located on it reliably, and the CDR3 follows TCRdb's listing. CDR3 loop: CASSVASGNQETQYF. The J gene is TRBJ2-3, the V gene TRBV9; TRBD2 is the table's D call and was not checked against the DNA. The germline V gene has CDR1 SGDLS and CDR2 YYNGEE. Ends included, the CDR3 has 15 residues.

This clonotype was seen a handful of times. V usage is TRBV24-1 and J usage is TRBJ1-2; 7 nucleotides match TRBD1. V lost 12 bases to trimming and J lost 10 bases; unmatched junction nucleotides: 16. CDR1 is KGHDR and CDR2 is SFDVKD in the germline V gene. The CDR3 contains 13 residues. CDR3 residues: CASMDSTGLDYTF. The CDR3 coding sequence is TGTGCCTCTATGGATTCGACAGGGCTCGACTACACCTTC.

There are a few counts of this clonotype. V usage is TRBV29-1 and J usage is TRBJ2-1, with a tentative D call TRBD2 (5 bases). Germline values: CDR1 SQVTM, CDR2 ANQGSEA. The germline V and J ends were trimmed by 5 bases and 8 bases, with 16 bases remaining between them. The CDR3 has 13 residues. Here the CDR3 reads CSVSLSIAYEQFF. The DNA of the CDR3 is TGCAGCGTTTCTCTATCAATAGCGTATGAGCAGTTCTTC.

This chain uses TRBV6-1 with TRBJ1-2; 8 bases are shared with TRBD1. CDR3 size: 12 residues. V was pared by 6 bases and J by 8 bases, with 5 bases of the junction left unmatched. CDR1 MNHNS and CDR2 SASEGT come from the germline V gene. CDR3 region: CASSWTGLGYTF. The CDR3 DNA is TGTGCCAGCAGCTGGACAGGGCTCGGCTACACCTTC.

V is TRBV7-2 and J is TRBJ2-5, with D tentatively TRBD1 or TRBD2 (6 bases each). The better agreement between TRBJ2-7 and the DNA end casts doubt on the J call. Germline V gene data show CDR1 as SGHTA and CDR2 as FQGNSA. The CDR3 is 15 amino acids. The DNA for the CDR3 is TGTGCCAGCAGCTTAGCCGCGGGACAAACCTACGAGCAGTACTTC. Residues: CASSLAAGQTYEQYF.

CDR3 sequence reads: CASSQDGRSDNEQFF. The CDR3 DNA reads as TGCGCCAGCAGCCAAGACGGCCGTTCCGACAATGAGCAGTTCTTC. The rearrangement uses TRBV4-3 and TRBJ2-5; D gene unclear. The J call may be faulty, since TRBJ2-1 better matches the DNA end. This CDR3 is 15 amino acids long. The germline CDR1 and CDR2 sequences are LGHNA and YSLEER.

As DNA, the CDR3 is TGTGCCAGCAGTGAGGCTAGCGACCTCTCCTACAATGAGCAGTTCTTC. Its translation is CASSEASDLSYNEQFF. The V and J genes are TRBV2 and TRBJ2-1; TRBD2 might be the D (6 bases). V was trimmed by 3 bases and J by 0 bases, leaving 12 bases between them. This CDR3 contains 16 residues. Looked up from germline, CDR1 is SNHLY and CDR2 is FYNNEI.

The rearrangement joins TRBV6-1 to TRBJ2-3; D unresolved. This CDR3 is 14 amino acids long. In germline, CDR1 is MNHNS, CDR2 SASEGT. V gave up 4 bases and J gave up 2 bases, with 10 bases separating them. CDR3 nucleotide sequence: TGTGCCAGCAGTGTTAAGGGATTCACAGATACGCAGTATTTT. Translation gives CASSVKGFTDTQYF.

This clonotype appeared a few times. The chain uses TRBV12-3 or TRBV12-4 and TRBJ2-5; tentatively, D is TRBD2 (5 bases). Trimming cost V 6 bases and J 1 base, with 12 bases left between them. This CDR3 comprises 14 residues. CDR3 bases: TGTGCCAGCAGCCGGGGTATCCCCCAAGAGACCCAGTACTTC. Protein: CASSRGIPQETQYF.

This chain uses TRBV10-3 with TRBJ2-7; the match to TRBD2 covers 14 bases. Germline V lookup: CDR1 ENHRY, CDR2 SYGVKD. The V segment lost 4 bases and the J segment 5 bases; nucleotides outside the gene matches: 7. The CDR3 is 16 residues long. The CDR3 DNA is TGTGCCATCAGTGTGGGGACTAGCGGGGGCTGGAACGAGCAGTACTTC. This codes for CAISVGTSGGWNEQYF.

The chain is built from TRBV28 and TRBJ1-1; D not resolved. Trimming removed 3 bases from V and 2 bases from J, with 4 bases in between. The CDR3 extends over 12 amino acids. Germline lookup yields CDR1 MDHEN and CDR2 SYDVKM. The chain's CDR3 is CASSLINTEAFF. CDR3 DNA: TGTGCCAGCAGTTTGATAAACACTGAAGCTTTCTTT.

The rearrangement joins TRBV7-9 to TRBJ2-7, with D unclear. This CDR3 contains 14 residues. CDR1 is SEHNR, CDR2 FQNEAQ, per germline (reference sequence). Trimming left V 5 bases short and J 2 bases short, with 13 bases between. For the CDR3, the DNA is TGTGCCAGCAGCGAGAGCCTGGTTGCCTACGAGCAGTACTTC. Its translation is CASSESLVAYEQYF.

The chain recombines TRBV28 with TRBJ2-5; D is perhaps TRBD1 (6 bases). The end of the DNA fits TRBJ2-7 better, so the J call may be wrong. The length of the CDR3 is 13 residues. Germline V gene lookup returns CDR1 MDHEN and CDR2 SYDVKM. CDR3 DNA: TGTGCCAGCAGGATACAGGGATCCCACGAGCAGTACTTC. Its protein product is CASRIQGSHEQYF.

This clonotype was seen only a few times. The rearrangement joins TRBV18 to TRBJ2-7, with D hard to call. Looked up from germline, CDR1 is KGHSH and CDR2 is LQKENI. Trimming stripped 0 bases from V and 1 base from J, with 4 bases between. The CDR3 loop spans 13 amino acids. The CDR3 loop reads CASSPPVSYEQYF. Here the CDR3 DNA reads TGTGCCAGCTCACCACCAGTGTCCTACGAGCAGTACTTC.

This clonotype was seen only a few times. The chain uses TRBV2 and TRBJ2-5; 13 bases are shared with TRBD2. V trimming: 7 bases; J trimming: 6 bases; junction bases outside the gene matches: 17. The CDR3 loop spans 18 amino acids. Germline CDR1 SNHLY, CDR2 FYNNEI. CDR3 residues: CASMVSRFGTSGVKTQYF. CDR3 in DNA: TGTGCCAGCATGGTGAGCCGCTTCGGGACTAGCGGGGTGAAGACCCAGTACTTC.

V usage is TRBV7-3 and J usage is TRBJ2-1; a weak D match, TRBD2 (5 bases). The V end was cut by 1 base, the J end by 0 bases, with 13 bases between. Germline-derived CDR1 and CDR2 are SGHTA and FQGTGA. The CDR3 spans 17 residues. The CDR3 region has the DNA TGTGCCAGCAGCTTAAGAAGCGGCTTCAGCTCCTACAATGAGCAGTTCTTC. Translating gives CASSLRSGFSSYNEQFF.

The CDR3 DNA reads TGTGCCAGCAGTTACTCGATAATCCACGAGCAGTACTTC. Translating gives CASSYSIIHEQYF. The chain is built from TRBV6-5 and TRBJ2-7; D unresolved. The germline gives CDR1 MNHEY, CDR2 SVGAGI. The CDR3 length is 13 residues. Trimming stripped 0 bases from V and 5 bases from J, with 8 bases between.

The CDR3 reads CASSIDASGESYNEQFF. CDR3 sequence (DNA): TGTGCCAGTAGTATAGATGCCTCGGGGGAGTCCTACAATGAGCAGTTCTTC. V gene TRBV19 combines with J gene TRBJ2-1, with D perhaps TRBD2 (6 bases). Trimming stripped 0 bases from V and 1 base from J, with 13 bases between. The CDR3 consists of 17 residues. Germline V gives CDR1 LNHDA, CDR2 SQIVND (reference sequence).

This clonotype showed up just a few times. The chain employs TRBV9 and TRBJ2-5; no firm D call. The DNA end favors TRBJ2-7, so the J call may be wrong. The CDR3 contains 15 residues. The germline gives CDR1 SGDLS, CDR2 YYNGEE. The CDR3 is CASSVDARHSNEQYF. The CDR3 region has the DNA TGTGCCAGCAGCGTAGACGCTAGGCATTCCAACGAGCAGTACTTC.

This clonotype was detected a few times. The chain couples TRBV7-2 to TRBJ1-1; no clear D gene. The CDR3 runs 15 residues. Germline V lookup: CDR1 SGHTA, CDR2 FQGNSA. Deletions cut 1 base from V and 5 bases from J, with 14 bases between. The CDR3 DNA is TGTGCCAGCAGCTTAGATCCCGGTGGGTTGACTGAAGCTTTCTTT. This encodes CASSLDPGGLTEAFF. The entire variable domain, with the rest obtained from reference TRBV7-2 and TRBJ1-1, is as follows: GAGVSQSPSNKVTEKGKDVELRCDPISGHTALYWYRQSLGQGLEFLIYFQGNSAPDKSGLPSDRFSAERTGGSVSTLTIQRTQQEDSAVYLCASSLDPGGLTEAFFGQGTRLTVV.

This clonotype was observed a handful of times. The chain links TRBV5-1 to TRBJ2-5; D might be TRBD1 or TRBD2, each matching 5 bases. Trimming took off 2 bases at V and 4 bases at J, with 15 bases between the two ends. The CDR3 is made up of 15 amino acids. Germline CDR1 reads SGHRS; CDR2 reads YFSETQ. CDR3 in DNA: TGCGCCAGCAGCTTTGGGTACGAGGGACGAGAGACCCAGTACTTC. The encoded protein is CASSFGYEGRETQYF.

V usage is TRBV25-1 and J usage is TRBJ1-2; possible D gene TRBD1, 6 bases. The CDR3 spans 15 residues. V was pared by 1 base and J by 8 bases, with 17 bases between. Per the germline V gene, CDR1 is MGHDK and CDR2 is SYGVNS. The CDR3 nucleotides are TGTGCCAGCAGTGAATTTAGGGGGGAGACGGAGGGCTACACCTTC. Protein sequence: CASSEFRGETEGYTF.

The sample holds many counts of this clonotype. The chain links TRBV29-1 to TRBJ2-5; TRBD1 matches 8 bases. In germline, CDR1 is SQVTM, CDR2 ANQGSEA. J lost 5 bases, V lost 5 bases, and 7 bases had no gene match. The CDR3 has 13 amino acids. This chain's CDR3 is CSVSQGVRETQYF. The DNA for the CDR3 is TGCAGCGTTTCACAGGGGGTACGGGAGACCCAGTACTTC.